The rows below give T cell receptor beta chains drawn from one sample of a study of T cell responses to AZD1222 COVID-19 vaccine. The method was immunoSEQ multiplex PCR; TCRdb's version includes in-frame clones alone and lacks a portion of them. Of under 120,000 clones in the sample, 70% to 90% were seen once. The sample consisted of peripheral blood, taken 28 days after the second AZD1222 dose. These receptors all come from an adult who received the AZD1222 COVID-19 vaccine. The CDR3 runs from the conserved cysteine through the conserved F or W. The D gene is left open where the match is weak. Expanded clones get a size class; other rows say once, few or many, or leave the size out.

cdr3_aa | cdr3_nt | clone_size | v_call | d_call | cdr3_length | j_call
CASSERLAGGPYEQYF | TGCGCCAGCAGTGAGAGACTAGCGGGAGGGCCCTACGAGCAGTACTTC | NA | TRBV10-1 | TRBD2 | 16 | TRBJ2-7
CASSLQTRDRGFSTNEKLFF | TGTGCCAGCAGTCTCCAGACCCGGGACAGGGGGTTTTCAACTAATGAAAAACTGTTTTTT | NA | TRBV28 | TRBD1 | 20 | TRBJ1-4
CASSHPGLAGGRTGELFF | TGTGCCAGCAGCCATCCGGGACTAGCGGGAGGTCGCACCGGGGAGCTGTTTTTT | NA | TRBV14 | TRBD2 | 18 | TRBJ2-2
CASSTGAGGYNEQFF | TGTGCCAGCAGCACCGGAGCGGGAGGGTACAATGAGCAGTTCTTC | once | TRBV21-1 | NA | 15 | TRBJ2-1
CASSLGQGAYEQFF | TGTGCCAGCAGCTTGGGACAGGGGGCCTATGAGCAGTTCTTC | NA | TRBV7-8 | TRBD1 | 14 | TRBJ2-1
CASSEDEGGKLFF | TGTGCCAGCAGTGAAGATGAGGGTGGAAAACTGTTTTTT | NA | TRBV2 | NA | 13 | TRBJ1-4
CASSWGQEENIQYF | TGTGCCAGCAGTTGGGGACAGGAGGAAAACATTCAGTACTTC | once | TRBV6-2/TRBV6-3 | TRBD1 | 14 | TRBJ2-4
CASSSQVNQPQHF | TGTGCCAGTAGTTCGCAGGTCAATCAGCCCCAGCATTTT | NA | TRBV19 | NA | 13 | TRBJ1-5
CASSQGLAGLTTYEQYF | TGCGCCAGCAGCCAGGGACTAGCGGGATTGACGACCTACGAGCAGTACTTC | NA | TRBV5-1 | TRBD2 | 17 | TRBJ2-7
CASSPTWPGQGLESPLHF | TGTGCCAGCAGCCCTACCTGGCCGGGACAGGGCCTAGAGTCACCCCTCCACTTT | NA | TRBV6-2/TRBV6-3 | TRBD1 | 18 | TRBJ1-6
CASSLDSSSYNEQFF | TGTGCCAGCAGCTTGGACAGTTCCTCCTACAATGAGCAGTTCTTC | once | TRBV5-5 | NA | 15 | TRBJ2-1
CSGRDPSTDTQYF | TGCAGCGGCCGGGACCCTAGCACAGATACGCAGTATTTT | NA | TRBV29-1 | NA | 13 | TRBJ2-3
CASSLGTGLNEKLFF | TGCGCCAGCAGCTTGGGAACAGGATTAAATGAAAAACTGTTTTTT | NA | TRBV5-1 | NA | 15 | TRBJ1-4
CASSQDEVSGANVLTF | TGTGCCAGCAGCCAAGATGAGGTTTCTGGGGCCAACGTCCTGACTTTC | NA | TRBV4-2 | NA | 16 | TRBJ2-6
CASSLEGRAASMAQHF | TGTGCCAGCAGCTTAGAAGGCAGGGCGGCCTCCATGGCCCAGCATTTT | NA | TRBV7-2 | NA | 16 | TRBJ1-5
CASRAGGALGQETQYF | TGTGCCAGCAGGGCCGGGGGGGCATTAGGCCAAGAGACCCAGTACTTC | NA | TRBV27 | TRBD2 | 16 | TRBJ2-5
CASSLGLAADTQYF | TGCGCCAGCAGCCTCGGACTAGCCGCAGATACGCAGTATTTT | NA | TRBV5-1 | TRBD2 | 14 | TRBJ2-3
CASSVGPYTDTQYF | TGTGCCAGCAGTGTGGGCCCCTACACAGATACGCAGTATTTT | NA | TRBV2 | NA | 14 | TRBJ2-3
CASSPAGETQYF | TGTGCCAGCAGCCCCGCGGGAGAGACCCAGTACTTC | NA | TRBV6-5 | NA | 12 | TRBJ2-5
CASSQNLGNYGYTF | TGTGCCAGCAGCCAGAACTTGGGAAACTATGGCTACACCTTC | NA | TRBV7-2 | NA | 14 | TRBJ1-2
CASSLGVTRGLNEQFF | TGTGCCAGCAGCTTAGGGGTGACTAGGGGCCTCAATGAGCAGTTCTTC | NA | TRBV11-3 | NA | 16 | TRBJ2-1